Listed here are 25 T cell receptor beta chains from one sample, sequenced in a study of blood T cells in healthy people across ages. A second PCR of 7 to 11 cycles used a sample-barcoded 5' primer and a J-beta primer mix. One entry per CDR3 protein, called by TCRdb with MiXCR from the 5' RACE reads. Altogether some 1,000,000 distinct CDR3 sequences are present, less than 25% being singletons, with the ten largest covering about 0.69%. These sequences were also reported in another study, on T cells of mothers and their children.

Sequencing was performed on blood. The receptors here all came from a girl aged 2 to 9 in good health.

DNA of the CDR3: TGTGCCAGCAGCCCCAGACGGGACTATCTCGCCTACGAGCAGTACTTC. Translation gives CASSPRRDYLAYEQYF. V is TRBV7-9 and J is TRBJ2-7; TRBD2 agrees at 7 bases. The CDR3 runs 16 residues. J was trimmed by 2 bases and V by 5 bases; bases with no gene match: 12. Germline V gene sequence: CDR1 SEHNR, CDR2 FQNEAQ (reference sequence).

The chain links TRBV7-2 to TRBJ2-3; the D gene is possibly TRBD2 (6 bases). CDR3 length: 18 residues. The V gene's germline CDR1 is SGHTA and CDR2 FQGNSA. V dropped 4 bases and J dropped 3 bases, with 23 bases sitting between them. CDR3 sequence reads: CASSSGSGNSGKTDTQYF. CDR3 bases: TGTGCCAGCAGCTCCGGGTCGGGGAATAGCGGAAAAACAGATACGCAGTATTTT.

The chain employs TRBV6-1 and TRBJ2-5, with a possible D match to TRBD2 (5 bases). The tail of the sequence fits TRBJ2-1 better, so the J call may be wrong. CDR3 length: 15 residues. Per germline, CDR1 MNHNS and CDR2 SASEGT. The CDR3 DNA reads TGTGCCAGCCTGGAGAGGACTCTCACCTACAATGAGCAGTTCTTC. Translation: CASLERTLTYNEQFF.

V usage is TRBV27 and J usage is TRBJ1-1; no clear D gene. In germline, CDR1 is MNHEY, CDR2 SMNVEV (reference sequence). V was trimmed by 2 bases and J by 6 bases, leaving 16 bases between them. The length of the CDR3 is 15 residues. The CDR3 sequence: CASSLRPPGLPEAFF. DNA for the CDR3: TGTGCCAGCAGTTTACGACCACCAGGTCTCCCTGAAGCTTTCTTT.

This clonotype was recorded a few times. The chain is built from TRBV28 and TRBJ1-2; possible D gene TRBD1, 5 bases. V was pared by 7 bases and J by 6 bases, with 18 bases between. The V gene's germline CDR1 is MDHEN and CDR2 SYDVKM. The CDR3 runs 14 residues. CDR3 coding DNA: TGTGCCAGCATTCCCCTAGACAGAAGGGATGGCTACACCTTC. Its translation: CASIPLDRRDGYTF.

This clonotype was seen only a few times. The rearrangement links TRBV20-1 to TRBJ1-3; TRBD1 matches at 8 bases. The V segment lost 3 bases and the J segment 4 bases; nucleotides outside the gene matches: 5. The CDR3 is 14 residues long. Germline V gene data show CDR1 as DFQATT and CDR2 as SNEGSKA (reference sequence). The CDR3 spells CSARPTGEGNTIYF. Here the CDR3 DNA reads TGCAGTGCTAGGCCGACAGGGGAAGGAAACACCATATATTTT.

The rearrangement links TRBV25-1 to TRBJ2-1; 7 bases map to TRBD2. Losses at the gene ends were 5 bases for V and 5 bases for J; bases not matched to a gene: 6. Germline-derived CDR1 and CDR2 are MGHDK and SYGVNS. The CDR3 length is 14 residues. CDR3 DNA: TGTGCCAGCAGTCATGGACTAGAGAACAATGAGCAGTTCTTC. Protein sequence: CASSHGLENNEQFF.

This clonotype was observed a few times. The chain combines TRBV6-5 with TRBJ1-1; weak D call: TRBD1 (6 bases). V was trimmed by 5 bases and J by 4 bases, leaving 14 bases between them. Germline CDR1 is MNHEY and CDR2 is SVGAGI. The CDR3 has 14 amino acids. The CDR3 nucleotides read TGTGCCAGCAGTAACACAGGGTTGGGCACTGAAGCTTTCTTT. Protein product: CASSNTGLGTEAFF.

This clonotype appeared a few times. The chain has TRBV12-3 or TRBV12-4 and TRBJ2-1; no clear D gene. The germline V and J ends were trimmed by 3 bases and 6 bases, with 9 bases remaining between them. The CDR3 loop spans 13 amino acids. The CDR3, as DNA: TGTGCCAGCAGTTTGGAGTCACTCAATGAGCAGTTCTTC. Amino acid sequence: CASSLESLNEQFF.

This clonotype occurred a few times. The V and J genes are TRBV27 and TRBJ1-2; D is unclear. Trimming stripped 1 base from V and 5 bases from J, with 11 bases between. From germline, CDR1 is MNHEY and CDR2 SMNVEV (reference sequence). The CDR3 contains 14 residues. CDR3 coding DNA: TGTGCCAGCAGTTTATTAGGAGGGCAGTATGGCTACACCTTC. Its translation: CASSLLGGQYGYTF.

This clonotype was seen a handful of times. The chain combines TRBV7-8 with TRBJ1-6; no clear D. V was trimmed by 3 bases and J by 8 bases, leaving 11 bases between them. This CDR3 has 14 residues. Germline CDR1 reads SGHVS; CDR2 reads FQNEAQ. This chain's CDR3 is CASSFFIRDSPLHF. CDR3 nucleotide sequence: TGTGCCAGCAGCTTTTTTATCCGGGATTCACCCCTCCACTTT.

CDR3 in amino acids: CAISNDRVHSKITYEQYF. CDR3 coding DNA: TGTGCCATCAGTAACGACAGGGTTCACTCCAAAATCACCTACGAGCAGTACTTC. J is TRBJ2-7 and V is TRBV10-3; TRBD1 matches at 7 bases. CDR1 and CDR2 (germline): ENHRY, SYGVKD. The length of the CDR3 is 18 residues. J was trimmed by 2 bases and V by 5 bases; bases with no gene match: 18.

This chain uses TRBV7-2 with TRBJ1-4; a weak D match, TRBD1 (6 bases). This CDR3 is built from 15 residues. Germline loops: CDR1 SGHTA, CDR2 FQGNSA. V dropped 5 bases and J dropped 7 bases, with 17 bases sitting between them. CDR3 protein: CASSRGGARAEKLFF. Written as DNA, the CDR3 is TGTGCCAGCAGCAGGGGGGGGGCGAGGGCTGAAAAACTGTTTTTT.

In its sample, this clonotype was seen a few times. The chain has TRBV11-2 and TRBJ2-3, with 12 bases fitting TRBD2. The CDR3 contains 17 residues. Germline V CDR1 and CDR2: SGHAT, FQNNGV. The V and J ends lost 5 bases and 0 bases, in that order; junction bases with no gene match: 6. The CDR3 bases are TGTGCCAGCAGCCTCGGACTAGCGGGGCCTAGCACAGATACGCAGTATTTT. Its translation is CASSLGLAGPSTDTQYF. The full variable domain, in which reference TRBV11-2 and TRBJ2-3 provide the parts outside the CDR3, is EAGVAQSPRYKIIEKRQSVAFWCNPISGHATLYWYQQILGQGPKLLIQFQNNGVVDDSQLPKDRFSAERLKGVDSTLKIQPAKLEDSAVYLCASSLGLAGPSTDTQYFGPGTRLTVL.

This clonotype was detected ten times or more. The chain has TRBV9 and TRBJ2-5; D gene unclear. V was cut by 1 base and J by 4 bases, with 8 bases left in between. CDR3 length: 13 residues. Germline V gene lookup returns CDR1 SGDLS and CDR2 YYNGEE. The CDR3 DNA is TGTGCCAGCAGCGTATCTGGAGCAGAGACCCAGTACTTC. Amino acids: CASSVSGAETQYF.

Here the CDR3 DNA reads TGTGCCAGCAGTTTCTTATATGAGCAGTTCTTC. Protein product: CASSFLYEQFF. This chain links TRBV12-3 or TRBV12-4 with TRBJ2-5; D ambiguous. The last part of the DNA fits TRBJ2-1 better; the J call may be wrong. The CDR3 consists of 11 residues.

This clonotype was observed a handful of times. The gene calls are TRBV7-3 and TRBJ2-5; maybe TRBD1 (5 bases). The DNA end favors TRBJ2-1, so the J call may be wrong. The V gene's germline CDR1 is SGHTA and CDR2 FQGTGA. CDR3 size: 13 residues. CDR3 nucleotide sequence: TGTGCCAGCAGCCCAGGACAACCCAATGAGCAGTTCTTC. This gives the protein CASSPGQPNEQFF.

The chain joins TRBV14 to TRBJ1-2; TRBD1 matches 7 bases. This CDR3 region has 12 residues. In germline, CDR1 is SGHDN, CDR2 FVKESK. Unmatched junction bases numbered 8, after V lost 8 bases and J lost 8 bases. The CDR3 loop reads CASRQGVAGYTF. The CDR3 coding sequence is TGTGCCAGCCGACAGGGAGTCGCCGGCTACACCTTC. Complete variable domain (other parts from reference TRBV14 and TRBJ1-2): EAGVTQFPSHSVIEKGQTVTLRCDPISGHDNLYWYRRVMGKEIKFLLHFVKESKQDESGMPNNRFLAERTGGTYSTLKVQPAELEDSGVYFCASRQGVAGYTFGSGTRLTVV.

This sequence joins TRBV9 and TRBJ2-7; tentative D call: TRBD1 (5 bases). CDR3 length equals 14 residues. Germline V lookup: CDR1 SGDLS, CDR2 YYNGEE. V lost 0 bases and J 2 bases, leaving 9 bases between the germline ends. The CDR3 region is CASSVDAGPYEQYF. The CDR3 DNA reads TGTGCCAGCAGCGTAGATGCAGGGCCCTACGAGCAGTACTTC. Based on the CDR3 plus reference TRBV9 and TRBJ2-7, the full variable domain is DSGVTQTPKHLITATGQRVTLRCSPRSGDLSVYWYQQSLDQGLQFLIQYYNGEERAKGNILERFSAQQFPDLHSELNLSSLELGDSALYFCASSVDAGPYEQYFGPGTRLTVT.

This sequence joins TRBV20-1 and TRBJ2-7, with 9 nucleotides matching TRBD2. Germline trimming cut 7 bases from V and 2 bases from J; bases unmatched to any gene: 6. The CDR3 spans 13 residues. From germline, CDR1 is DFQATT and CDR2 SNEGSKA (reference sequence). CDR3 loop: CSVKASGAYEQYF. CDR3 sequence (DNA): TGCAGTGTAAAGGCTAGCGGGGCCTACGAGCAGTACTTC.

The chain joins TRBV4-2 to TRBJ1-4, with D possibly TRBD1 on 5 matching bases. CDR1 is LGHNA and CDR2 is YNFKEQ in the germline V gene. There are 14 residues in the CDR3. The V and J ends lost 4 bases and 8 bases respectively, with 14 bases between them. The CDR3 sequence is CASSRDPETEKLFF. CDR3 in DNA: TGTGCCAGCAGCCGGGACCCGGAAACGGAAAAACTGTTTTTT.

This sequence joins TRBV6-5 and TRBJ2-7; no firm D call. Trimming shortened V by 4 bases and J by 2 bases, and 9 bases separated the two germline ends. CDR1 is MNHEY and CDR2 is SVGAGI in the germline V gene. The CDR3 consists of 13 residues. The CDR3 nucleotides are TGTGCCAGCAGTTTGAACACCGCCTACGAGCAGTACTTC. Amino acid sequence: CASSLNTAYEQYF.

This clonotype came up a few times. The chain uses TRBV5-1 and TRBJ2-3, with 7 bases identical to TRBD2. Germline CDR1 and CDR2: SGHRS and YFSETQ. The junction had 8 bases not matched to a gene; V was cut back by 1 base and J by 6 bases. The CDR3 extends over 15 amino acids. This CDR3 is CASSLMGGALDTQYF. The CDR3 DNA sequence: TGCGCCAGCAGCTTGATGGGAGGGGCCCTGGATACGCAGTATTTT.

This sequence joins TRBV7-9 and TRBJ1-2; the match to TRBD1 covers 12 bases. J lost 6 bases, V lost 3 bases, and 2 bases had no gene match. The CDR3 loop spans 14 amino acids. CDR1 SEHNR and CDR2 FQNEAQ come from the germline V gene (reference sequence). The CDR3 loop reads CASSLGQGAHGYTF. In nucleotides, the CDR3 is TGTGCCAGCAGCTTGGGACAGGGGGCACATGGCTACACCTTC.

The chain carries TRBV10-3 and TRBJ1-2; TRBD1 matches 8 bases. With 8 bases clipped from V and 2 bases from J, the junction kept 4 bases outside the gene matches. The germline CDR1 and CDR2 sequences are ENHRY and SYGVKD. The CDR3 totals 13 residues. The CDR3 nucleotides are TGTGCCATCGAGGACAGGGCGAACTATGGCTACACCTTC. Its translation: CAIEDRANYGYTF.